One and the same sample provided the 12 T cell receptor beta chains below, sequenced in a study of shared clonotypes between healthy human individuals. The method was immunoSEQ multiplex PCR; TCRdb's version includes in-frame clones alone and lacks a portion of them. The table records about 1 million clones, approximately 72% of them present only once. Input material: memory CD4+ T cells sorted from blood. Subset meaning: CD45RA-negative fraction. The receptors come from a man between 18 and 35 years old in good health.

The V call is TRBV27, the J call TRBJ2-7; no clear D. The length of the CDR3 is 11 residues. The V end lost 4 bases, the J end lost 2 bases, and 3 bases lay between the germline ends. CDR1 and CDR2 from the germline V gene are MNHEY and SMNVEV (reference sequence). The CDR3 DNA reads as TGTGCCAGCAGTTGGGCCTACGAGCAGTACTTC. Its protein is CASSWAYEQYF.

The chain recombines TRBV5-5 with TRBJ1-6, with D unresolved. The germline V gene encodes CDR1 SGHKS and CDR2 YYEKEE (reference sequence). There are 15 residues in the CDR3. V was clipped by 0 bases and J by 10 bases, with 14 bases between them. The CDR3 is CASSLELRDGSPLHF. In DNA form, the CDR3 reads TGTGCCAGCAGCTTGGAGCTTAGGGATGGGTCACCCCTCCACTTT.

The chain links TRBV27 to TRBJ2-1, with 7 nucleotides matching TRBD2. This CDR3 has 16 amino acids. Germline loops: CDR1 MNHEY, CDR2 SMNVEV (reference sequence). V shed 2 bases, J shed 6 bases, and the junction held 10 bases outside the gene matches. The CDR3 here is CASSLVLPGRGNEQFF. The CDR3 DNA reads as TGTGCCAGCAGTTTAGTACTGCCGGGGAGGGGCAATGAGCAGTTCTTC.

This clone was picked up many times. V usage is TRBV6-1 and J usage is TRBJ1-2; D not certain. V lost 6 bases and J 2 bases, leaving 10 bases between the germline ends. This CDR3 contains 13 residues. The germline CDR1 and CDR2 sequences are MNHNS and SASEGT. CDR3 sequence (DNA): TGTGCCAGCAGCCAAAGGGCGAACTATGGCTACACCTTC. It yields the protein CASSQRANYGYTF.

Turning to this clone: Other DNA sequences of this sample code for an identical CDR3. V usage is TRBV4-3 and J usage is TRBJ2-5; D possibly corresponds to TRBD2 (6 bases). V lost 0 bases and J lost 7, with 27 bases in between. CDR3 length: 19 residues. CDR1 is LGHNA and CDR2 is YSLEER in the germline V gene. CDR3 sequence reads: CASSQDGGLAGGITGTQYF. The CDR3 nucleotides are TGCGCCAGCAGCCAAGATGGAGGGCTAGCCGGAGGGATAACAGGGACCCAGTACTTC.

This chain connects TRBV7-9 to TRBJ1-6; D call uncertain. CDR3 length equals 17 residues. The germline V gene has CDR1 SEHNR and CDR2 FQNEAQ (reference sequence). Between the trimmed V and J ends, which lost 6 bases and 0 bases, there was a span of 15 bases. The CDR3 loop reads CASSPGPRSSYNSPLHF. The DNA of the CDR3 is TGTGCCAGCAGTCCCGGCCCAAGGAGCTCCTATAATTCACCCCTCCACTTT.

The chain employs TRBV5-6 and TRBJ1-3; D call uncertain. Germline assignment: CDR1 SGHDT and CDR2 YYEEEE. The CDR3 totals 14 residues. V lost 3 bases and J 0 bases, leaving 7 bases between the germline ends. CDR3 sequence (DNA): TGTGCCAGCAGCTCCGATGGCTCTGGAAACACCATATATTTT. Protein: CASSSDGSGNTIYF.

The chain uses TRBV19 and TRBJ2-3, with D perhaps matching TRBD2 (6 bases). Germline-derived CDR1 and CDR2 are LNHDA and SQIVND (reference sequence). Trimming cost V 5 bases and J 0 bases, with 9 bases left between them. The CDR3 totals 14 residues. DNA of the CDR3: TGTGCCAGTAGTCCGGGGACTAGCACAGATACGCAGTATTTT. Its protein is CASSPGTSTDTQYF. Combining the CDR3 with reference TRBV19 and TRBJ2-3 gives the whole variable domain DGGITQSPKYLFRKEGQNVTLSCEQNLNHDAMYWYRQDPGQGLRLIYYSQIVNDFQKGDIAEGYSVSREKKESFPLTVTSAQKNPTAFYLCASSPGTSTDTQYFGPGTRLTVL.

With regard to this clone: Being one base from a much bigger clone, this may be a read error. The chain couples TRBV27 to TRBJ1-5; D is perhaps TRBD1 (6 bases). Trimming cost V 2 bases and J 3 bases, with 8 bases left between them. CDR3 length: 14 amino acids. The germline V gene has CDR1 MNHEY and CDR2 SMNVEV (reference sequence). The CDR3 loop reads CASSLAGVNQPQHF. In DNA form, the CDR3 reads TGTGCCAGCAGTTTAGCAGGGGTCAATCAGCCCCAGCATTTT.

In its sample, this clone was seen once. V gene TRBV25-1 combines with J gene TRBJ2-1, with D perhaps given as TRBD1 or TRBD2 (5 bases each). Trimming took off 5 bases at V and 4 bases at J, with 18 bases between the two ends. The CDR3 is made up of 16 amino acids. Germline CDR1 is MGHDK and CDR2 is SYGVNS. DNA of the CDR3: TGTGCCAGCAGTCCGTTCGTCGGGGCCAAATACAATGAGCAGTTCTTC. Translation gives CASSPFVGAKYNEQFF. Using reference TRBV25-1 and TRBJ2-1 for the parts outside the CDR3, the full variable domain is EADIYQTPRYLVIGTGKKITLECSQTMGHDKMYWYQQDPGMELHLIHYSYGVNSTEKGDLSSESTVSRIRTEHFPLTLESARPSHTSQYLCASSPFVGAKYNEQFFGPGTRLTVL.

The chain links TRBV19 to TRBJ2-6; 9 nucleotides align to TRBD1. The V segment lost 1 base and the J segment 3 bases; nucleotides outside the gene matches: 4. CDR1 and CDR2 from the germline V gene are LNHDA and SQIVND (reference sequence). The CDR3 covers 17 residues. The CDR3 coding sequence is TGTGCCAGTAGTATAGTACAGGGGGCGCATGGGGCCAACGTCCTGACTTTC. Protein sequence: CASSIVQGAHGANVLTF.

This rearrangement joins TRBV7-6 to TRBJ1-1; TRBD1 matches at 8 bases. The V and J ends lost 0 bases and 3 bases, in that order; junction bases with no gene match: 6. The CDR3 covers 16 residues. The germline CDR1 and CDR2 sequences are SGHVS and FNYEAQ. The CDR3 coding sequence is TGTGCCAGCAGCTTAGCGATGAAACAGGGGGACACTGAAGCTTTCTTT. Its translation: CASSLAMKQGDTEAFF.